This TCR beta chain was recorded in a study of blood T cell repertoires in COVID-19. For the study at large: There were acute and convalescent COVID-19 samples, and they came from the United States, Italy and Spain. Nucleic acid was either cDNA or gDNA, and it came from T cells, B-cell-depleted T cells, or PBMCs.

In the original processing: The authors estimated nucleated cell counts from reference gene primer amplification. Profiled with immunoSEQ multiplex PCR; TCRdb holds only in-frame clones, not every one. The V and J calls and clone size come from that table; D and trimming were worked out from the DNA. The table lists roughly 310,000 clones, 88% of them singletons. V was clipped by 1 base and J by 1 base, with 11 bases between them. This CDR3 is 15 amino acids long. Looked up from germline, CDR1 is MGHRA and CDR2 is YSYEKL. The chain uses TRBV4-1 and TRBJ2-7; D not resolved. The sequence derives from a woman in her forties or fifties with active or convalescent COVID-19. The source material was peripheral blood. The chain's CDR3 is CASSQVARSSYEQYF. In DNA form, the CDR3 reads TGCGCCAGCAGCCAAGTGGCTAGGTCGTCCTACGAGCAGTACTTC.